In its sample, the clone carrying this TCR beta chain was seen once. TCRdb's table, derived via immunoSEQ multiplex PCR, lists solely in-frame clones and lacks some. The sample has 20,000 to 25,000 clones, over 80% seen once. The data derive from a study of OX40 agonist ivuxolimab in advanced cancers. Study at large: The drug used for patients, ivuxolimab, was an agonistic anti-OX40 (CD134) antibody.

CDR1 is SNHLY, CDR2 FYNNEI, per germline. Trimming shortened V by 7 bases and J by 7 bases, and 7 bases separated the two germline ends. The CDR3 has 10 residues. Sequenced here: CD4+ or CD8+ T cells sorted from blood, sampled in a trial of the OX40 agonist ivuxolimab. V usage is TRBV2 and J usage is TRBJ1-1, with D uncertain. The sequence came from an adult with an advanced solid tumor such as melanoma, head and neck, liver or kidney cancer. This CDR3 reads CASMHGEAFF. In nucleotides, the CDR3 is TGTGCCAGCATGCATGGTGAAGCTTTCTTT.